The entry below gives a single T cell receptor beta chain sequence along with its context. What it binds is unknown. The record originates from a study of T cell responses to AZD1222 COVID-19 vaccine. The study's findings and limits: Donors, mostly white British, included more females; clonal diversity was possibly underestimated. Regions 160-218 and 743-854 held dominance among vaccine-associated CD4 TCRs, which spanned spike. Following two doses of AZD1222, Spike-specific TCR breadth and depth rose. Per reports, nearly half of all spike-specific TCRs target regions that are unmutated in variants.

V lost 5 bases to trimming and J lost 3 bases, with 13 bases between them. This CDR3 is 14 amino acids long. Germline V CDR1 and CDR2: SGHTA, FQGTGA. Profiling relied on immunoSEQ multiplex PCR, and the TCRdb table lists in-frame clones only, not all of them. The sample gives under 95,000 clones, about nine tenths of which show up once; 2.4% is in the top ten. This sequence originates from an adult in good health. This chain joins TRBV7-3 and TRBJ1-2, with a weak D call TRBD1 (6 bases). Material: peripheral blood, obtained on day 0 of AZD1222 vaccination. The CDR3 region has the DNA TGTGCCAGCAGCCCTACGGGGGGCGACTATGGCTACACCTTC. As protein: CASSPTGGDYGYTF.